These 27 T cell receptor beta chains were sequenced from one sample in a study of shared clonotypes between healthy human individuals. Naive CD8 isolation took CD45RO-negative cells positively selected for CCR7 and excluded terminally differentiated effector memory CD45RA+ cells. The protocol was immunoSEQ multiplex PCR, while the TCRdb copy is restricted to in-frame clones and leaves out a portion. The table lists some 2 million clones, less than 95% of them singletons. The material sequenced was naive CD8+ T cells sorted from blood. These receptors all stem from a man in his late teens or twenties in good health.

The V call is TRBV27, the J call TRBJ2-7; the match to TRBD1 covers 8 bases. From germline, CDR1 is MNHEY and CDR2 SMNVEV (reference sequence). The V gene end was trimmed by 8 bases and the J gene end by 2 bases; junction bases not matched to a gene: 14. The CDR3 runs 16 residues. The CDR3: CASGYSTGELTYEQYF. The DNA of the CDR3 is TGTGCCAGCGGCTACTCGACAGGGGAGCTAACCTACGAGCAGTACTTC.

The V and J genes are TRBV5-1 and TRBJ2-7, with 8 positions matching TRBD1. The germline CDR1 and CDR2 sequences are SGHRS and YFSETQ. This CDR3 contains 14 residues. Losses at the gene ends were 0 bases for V and 5 bases for J; bases not matched to a gene: 4. CDR3 DNA sequence: TGCGCCAGCAGCTTGGCCAGGGGGCATAACGAGCAGTACTTC. Translated, it gives CASSLARGHNEQYF.

The chain is built from TRBV7-6 and TRBJ1-1, with D perhaps TRBD1 (6 bases). This CDR3 is 15 amino acids long. Between the trimmed V and J ends, which lost 5 bases and 5 bases, there was a span of 18 bases. In germline, CDR1 is SGHVS, CDR2 FNYEAQ. The CDR3 loop is CASSISRGGGTEAFF. Here the CDR3 DNA reads TGTGCCAGCAGCATTTCCCGGGGAGGGGGTACTGAAGCTTTCTTT.

This chain connects TRBV28 to TRBJ1-3; a possible D gene is TRBD1 (5 bases). Per the germline V gene, CDR1 is MDHEN and CDR2 is SYDVKM. Trimming took off 5 bases at V and 0 bases at J, with 17 bases between the two ends. The CDR3 contains 17 residues. The CDR3 nucleotides read TGTGCCAGCAGTCCCCCTCGGGGGGTTTACTCTGGAAACACCATATATTTT. Protein product: CASSPPRGVYSGNTIYF.

The CDR3 region has the DNA TGTGCCAGCAGCTTTAATAGCGGGCCCTCCTACGAGCAGTACTTC. Encoded protein: CASSFNSGPSYEQYF. This rearrangement joins TRBV5-4 to TRBJ2-7; 7 bases align to TRBD2. The CDR3 covers 15 residues. In germline, CDR1 is SGHNT, CDR2 YYREEE (reference sequence). With 2 bases clipped from V and 0 bases from J, the junction kept 5 bases outside the gene matches.

V usage is TRBV10-1 and J usage is TRBJ1-1; D uncertain. CDR3 length: 14 residues. The germline V gene has CDR1 WNHNN and CDR2 SYGVQD (reference sequence). Deletions cut 2 bases from V and 2 bases from J, with 9 bases between. The CDR3 DNA reads as TGCGCCAGCAGTGAGACTACGGGAAACACTGAAGCTTTCTTT. Its protein product is CASSETTGNTEAFF.

This clone was counted a single time. This chain links TRBV29-1 with TRBJ1-4; D unclear. The germline gives CDR1 SQVTM, CDR2 ANQGSEA. Trimming pared 0 bases from V and 0 bases from J, leaving 11 bases between. The CDR3 length is 16 residues. The CDR3 region is CSVEDPGDATNEKLFF. The CDR3, as DNA: TGCAGCGTTGAAGATCCTGGGGATGCAACTAATGAAAAACTGTTTTTT.

This sequence joins TRBV6-5 and TRBJ2-5; D is possibly TRBD1 (6 bases). The CDR3 runs to 16 residues. Germline CDR1 MNHEY, CDR2 SVGAGI. The V end was cut by 0 bases, the J end by 4 bases, with 15 bases between. DNA of the CDR3: TGTGCCAGCAGTTACTCGCCAGGGGATTCGGGAGAGACCCAGTACTTC. Protein sequence: CASSYSPGDSGETQYF.

This sequence joins TRBV2 and TRBJ2-4; maybe TRBD1 (5 bases). The CDR3 runs to 15 residues. The V end lost 6 bases, the J end lost 0 bases, and 12 bases lay between the germline ends. Germline loops: CDR1 SNHLY, CDR2 FYNNEI. The CDR3 region has the DNA TGTGCCAGCAGGACAGAATTCCTAGCCAAAAACATTCAGTACTTC. Translated: CASRTEFLAKNIQYF. The complete variable domain, with remaining parts taken from reference TRBV2 and TRBJ2-4, reads EPEVTQTPSHQVTQMGQEVILRCVPISNHLYFYWYRQILGQKVEFLVSFYNNEISEKSEIFDDQFSVERPDGSNFTLKIRSTKLEDSAMYFCASRTEFLAKNIQYFGAGTRLSVL.

Only one count was recorded for this clone. The chain is built from TRBV29-1 and TRBJ2-2; D might be TRBD1 (5 bases). From germline, CDR1 is SQVTM and CDR2 ANQGSEA. The CDR3 is made up of 12 amino acids. Trimming took 7 bases from V and 5 from J, leaving 11 bases between them. CDR3 DNA sequence: TGCAGCGCCCTGGACACAACCGGGGAGCTGTTTTTT. Residues: CSALDTTGELFF.

The rearrangement uses TRBV14 and TRBJ1-5; D unclear. This CDR3 comprises 12 residues. V dropped 9 bases and J dropped 7 bases, with 13 bases sitting between them. CDR1 is SGHDN, CDR2 FVKESK, per germline. The CDR3 here is CARGDGKQPQHF. The CDR3 DNA sequence: TGTGCCAGGGGTGACGGTAAGCAGCCCCAGCATTTT.

This clone was recorded once. The V gene is TRBV19, the J gene TRBJ1-1; D not certain. The CDR3 spans 14 residues. Between the trimmed V and J ends, which lost 3 bases and 3 bases, there was a span of 11 bases. Germline assignment: CDR1 LNHDA and CDR2 SQIVND (reference sequence). CDR3 in DNA: TGTGCCAGTAGTATCCGGGATTGGGACACTGAAGCTTTCTTT. It translates to CASSIRDWDTEAFF.

As for this clone: Other DNA sequences in the sample encode the same CDR3. CDR3 DNA: TGTGCCTGGACGCGGGGGGGCTACAATGAGCAGTTCTTC. It encodes CAWTRGGYNEQFF. This sequence joins TRBV30 and TRBJ2-1, with 9 bases that match TRBD2. CDR1 is GTSNPN and CDR2 is SVGIG in the germline V gene (reference sequence). V shed 4 bases, J shed 3 bases, and the junction held 1 base outside the gene matches. The CDR3 consists of 13 residues. Together with reference TRBV30 and TRBJ2-1, the CDR3 gives the full variable domain: SQTIHQWPATLVQPVGSPLSLECTVEGTSNPNLYWYRQAAGRGLQLLFYSVGIGQISSEVPQNLSASRPQDRQFILSSKKLLLSDSGFYLCAWTRGGYNEQFFGPGTRLTVL.

In DNA form, the CDR3 reads TGTGCCTGGAGTCCCCCGACAGATACGCAGTATTTT. As protein: CAWSPPTDTQYF. The genes are TRBV30 and TRBJ2-3; D is unresolved. Germline assignment: CDR1 GTSNPN and CDR2 SVGIG (reference sequence). V lost 2 bases, J lost 3 bases, and 6 bases lay in between. The CDR3 is 12 residues long.

The chain joins TRBV4-1 to TRBJ2-3; TRBD1 aligns across 9 bases. The CDR3 contains 16 residues. Per germline, CDR1 MGHRA and CDR2 YSYEKL. V lost 3 bases, J lost 3 bases, and 7 bases stayed unmatched. CDR3 residues: CASSQTGGLSTDTQYF. CDR3 in DNA: TGCGCCAGCAGCCAGACAGGGGGTCTTAGTACAGATACGCAGTATTTT.

The J gene is TRBJ2-4, the V gene TRBV7-3, with D perhaps matching TRBD2 (7 bases). Germline assignment: CDR1 SGHTA and CDR2 FQGTGA. V gave up 2 bases and J gave up 4 bases, with 18 bases separating them. The CDR3 length is 17 residues. The CDR3: CASSLGAAGAEKNIQYF. CDR3 DNA: TGTGCCAGCAGCTTAGGTGCTGCGGGGGCCGAAAAAAACATTCAGTACTTC.

The J gene is TRBJ1-2, the V gene TRBV9, with a possible D match to TRBD1 (5 bases). This CDR3 has 12 residues. Germline-derived CDR1 and CDR2 are SGDLS and YYNGEE. The germline V and J ends were trimmed by 6 bases and 10 bases, with 16 bases remaining between them. Here the CDR3 reads CASNADSQDYTF. DNA for the CDR3: TGTGCCAGCAACGCAGACAGTCAGGACTACACCTTC. The full variable domain, completed using reference TRBV9 and TRBJ1-2, is DSGVTQTPKHLITATGQRVTLRCSPRSGDLSVYWYQQSLDQGLQFLIQYYNGEERAKGNILERFSAQQFPDLHSELNLSSLELGDSALYFCASNADSQDYTFGSGTRLTVV.

The chain is built from TRBV7-9 and TRBJ2-1, with TRBD1 identical over 7 bases. In germline, CDR1 is SEHNR, CDR2 FQNEAQ (reference sequence). J gave up 8 bases and V 2 bases, and 9 bases lay outside the gene matches. CDR3 length: 15 amino acids. CDR3: CASSLSRGLVDEQFF. DNA for the CDR3: TGTGCCAGCAGCTTATCCAGGGGGTTGGTGGATGAGCAGTTCTTC.

This rearrangement joins TRBV6-5 to TRBJ2-7, with D possibly TRBD1 on 6 matching bases. The CDR3 covers 11 residues. Germline loops: CDR1 MNHEY, CDR2 SVGAGI. Trimming removed 5 bases from V and 5 bases from J, with 7 bases in between. CDR3 DNA: TGTGCCAGCAGTAACAGGGACGAGCAGTACTTC. Protein product: CASSNRDEQYF.

The gene calls are TRBV5-6 and TRBJ2-5; D remains unclear. The V and J ends lost 0 bases and 2 bases respectively, with 5 bases between them. This CDR3 spans 13 amino acids. Germline lookup yields CDR1 SGHDT and CDR2 YYEEEE. DNA for the CDR3: TGTGCCAGCAGCTTGGACGGACAAGAGACCCAGTACTTC. This codes for CASSLDGQETQYF.

This chain joins TRBV27 and TRBJ2-3, with D possibly being TRBD2 (6 bases). Trimming removed 3 bases from V and 6 bases from J, with 13 bases in between. CDR1 and CDR2 (germline): MNHEY, SMNVEV (reference sequence). The length of the CDR3 is 14 residues. As DNA, the CDR3 is TGTGCCAGCAGTTTGCTACTAGCAACGGATACGCAGTATTTT. As protein: CASSLLLATDTQYF.

The chain's CDR3 is CASSRDTYYEQYF. CDR3 DNA: TGCGCCAGCAGCCGGGACACTTATTACGAGCAGTACTTC. The chain joins TRBV4-1 to TRBJ2-7, with D possibly being TRBD1 (6 bases). V was cut by 4 bases and J by 4 bases, with 11 bases left in between. The CDR3 extends over 13 amino acids. CDR1 and CDR2 (germline): MGHRA, YSYEKL.

The sample holds one count of this clone. V and J are TRBV30 and TRBJ1-1; D call uncertain. CDR3 length: 13 residues. V was clipped by 0 bases and J by 3 bases, with 8 bases between them. The germline V gene encodes CDR1 GTSNPN and CDR2 SVGIG (reference sequence). CDR3 sequence: CAWSVLPHTEAFF. DNA for the CDR3: TGTGCCTGGAGTGTACTCCCGCACACTGAAGCTTTCTTT.

Remarks on this clone: This sample also contains other DNA sequences that code for the same CDR3. The V call is TRBV27, the J call TRBJ2-1; 10 nucleotides match TRBD2. The germline V gene has CDR1 MNHEY and CDR2 SMNVEV (reference sequence). CDR3 length equals 13 residues. The V segment lost 3 bases and the J segment 8 bases; nucleotides outside the gene matches: 1. The CDR3: CASSFGTSDEQFF. The CDR3 DNA sequence: TGTGCCAGCAGTTTCGGGACTAGCGATGAGCAGTTCTTC.

The rearrangement links TRBV4-1 to TRBJ2-5; D call uncertain. Per germline, CDR1 MGHRA and CDR2 YSYEKL. V lost 0 bases and J 3 bases, leaving 11 bases between the germline ends. This CDR3 has 15 amino acids. CDR3 nucleotides: TGCGCCAGCAGCCAAGATTCTTCAGGCGAAGAGACCCAGTACTTC. The encoded protein is CASSQDSSGEETQYF.

This chain's CDR3 is CASSYAAGYSNQPQHF. CDR3 nucleotides: TGTGCCAGCAGTTACGCAGCGGGCTATAGCAATCAGCCCCAGCATTTT. The rearrangement joins TRBV6-6 to TRBJ1-5; D ambiguous. CDR1 and CDR2 from the germline V gene are MNHNY and SVGAGI (reference sequence). Trimming left V 2 bases short and J 0 bases short, with 11 bases between. The CDR3 loop spans 16 amino acids.

This chain connects TRBV9 to TRBJ2-1; maybe TRBD2 (5 bases). This CDR3 has 15 amino acids. V lost 1 base, J lost 5 bases, and 13 bases lay in between. Germline values: CDR1 SGDLS, CDR2 YYNGEE. Here the CDR3 DNA reads TGTGCCAGCAGCGTATTTGTGGGAGAAGACAATGAGCAGTTCTTC. Residues: CASSVFVGEDNEQFF.